This T cell receptor beta chain was identified during a study of metastatic and nonmetastatic thyroid tumors. Study at large: Malignant and benign thyroid patients had repertoires compared in peripheral blood and tumor or nodule tissue. Study outcomes and limitations: The reported finding was significantly higher TCR beta diversity in malignant thyroid tumors relative to benign nodules, in blood and tumor.

In the source study's methods: It was from CDR3 differences across clinicopathological groups that a distant-metastasis classifier for papillary thyroid cancer was built. MiXCR was used by TCRdb to re-call the PCR reads. These V and J calls rely on TCRdb rather than the paper's analysis. The sample has 21,000 or so clones; roughly 22% are singletons. This clone occurred a few times. The antigen remains unidentified. V dropped 8 bases and J dropped 1 base, with 15 bases sitting between them. Per the germline V gene, CDR1 is MDHEN and CDR2 is SYDVKM. CDR3 length: 14 amino acids. Patients were all untreated before their thyroid surgery.

The source is a female donor with papillary thyroid cancer or a benign thyroid nodule (not recorded which). Some clones in this sample may be carry-over from other donors' samples. This chain connects TRBV28 to TRBJ2-7; D might be TRBD2 (6 bases). Specimen: tumor tissue. The CDR3 DNA reads as TGTGCCAGCCTCCCGGGGGACTTATCCTACGAGCAGTACTTC. Amino acids: CASLPGDLSYEQYF.